This T cell receptor beta chain was profiled in a study of T cell repertoires in cytomegalovirus infection (dated by TCRdb to 2018 to 2020). The study in broad terms: Recently identified HLA-C-restricted CMV epitopes, whose presentation resists viral immunomodulation, were targeted by peptide stimulations together with well-studied HLA-B-restricted epitopes. The HLA type of each donor mattered for the analysis, because public TCR beta signatures pointed to carriage of CMV infection along with the matching HLA type.

The paper as a whole reports these results and caveats: Carriers of CMV infection plus the relevant HLA type were discriminated by the cumulative frequency of public TCR beta family members in the study cohort and in an independent 352-donor cohort. The ex vivo response was dominated by HLA-C-restricted CMV-specific TCR beta clonotypes, and the single most frequent clonotype in two of eight donors was supplied by these HLA-C-restricted clonotypes.

This clonotype was seen a handful of times. Its antigen specificity is not known. No much larger clonotype is one base removed from it; base qualities were not supplied. Instrument used: Illumina HiSeq 1500. TCRdb handled the public reads itself, with Q25 trimming in fastp and clone calling in MiXCR, and kept productive beta chains. Duplicate CDR3 protein sequences are folded into a single record with the most common DNA and genes. This sample comprises approximately 340,000 distinct CDR3 sequences, almost 30% of them detected only once. 15% to 25% of the sample is taken by the ten largest. The treatment or condition label here, explained by the study, means: in vitro stimulation with specific CMV peptide epitopes to enrich CMV-specific T cells. The CDR3 sequence holds 16 residues, the cysteine and phenylalanine included. Only the CDR3 DNA is retained, 48 bases long and in frame from the first base. V is reduced by 3 bases and J by 2 bases, leaving a spacing of 16 bases between them. CDR1 and CDR2 are read off the germline V gene (reference sequence) as SEHNR and FQNEAQ.

This clonotype was obtained from a human donor in good health (CMV status not recorded). Some clones in this sample may be carry-over from other donors' samples. Sequencing was performed on cultured PBMCs, taken from culture after CMV antigen stimulation. The rearrangement joined TRBV7-9 to TRBJ1-2, with the D gene too uncertain to name. The CDR3 protein is CASSLYPSGRNYGYTF. The DNA reads TGTGCCAGCAGCTTGTATCCGTCCGGACGGAACTATGGCTACACCTTC.